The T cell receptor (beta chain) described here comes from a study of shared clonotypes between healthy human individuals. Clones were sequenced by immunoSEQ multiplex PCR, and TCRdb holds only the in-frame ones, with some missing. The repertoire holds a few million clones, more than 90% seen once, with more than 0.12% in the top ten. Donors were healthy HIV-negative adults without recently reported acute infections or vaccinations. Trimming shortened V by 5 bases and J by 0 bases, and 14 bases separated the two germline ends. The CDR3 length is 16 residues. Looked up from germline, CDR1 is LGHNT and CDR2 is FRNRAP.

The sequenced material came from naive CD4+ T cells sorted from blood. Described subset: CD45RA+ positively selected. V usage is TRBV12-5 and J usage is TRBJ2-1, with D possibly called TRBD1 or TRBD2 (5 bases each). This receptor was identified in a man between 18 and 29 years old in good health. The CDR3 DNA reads TGTGCTAGTGGTCCGCTTGGGGGAAGCTCCTACAATGAGCAGTTCTTC. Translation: CASGPLGGSSYNEQFF.